This T cell receptor (beta chain) was recovered during a study of blood T cell repertoires in COVID-19. Study background: Sample material is recorded as cDNA or gDNA derived from T cells, B-cell-depleted T cells, or PBMCs.

All enrollees were about 18 to 89 years old and from fewer than 25 US areas. Clinical history reported by participants formed the basis on which cohorts were assigned. Trimming at V came to 5 bases and at J to 6 bases, leaving 6 bases not matched to a gene. Per germline, CDR1 SEHNR and CDR2 FQNEAQ (reference sequence). CDR3 length: 13 amino acids. Repertoires were generated with immunoSEQ multiplex PCR, while TCRdb's copy carries only in-frame clones and drops some. The sample records about 400,000 clones, over 75% being singletons. The sequenced sample consisted of PBMCs or T cells enriched from blood (not recorded which). This TCR was sampled from a woman aged 40-49 years with acute COVID-19. The chain links TRBV7-9 to TRBJ1-2; TRBD1 matches at 7 bases. CDR3 protein: CASSLTGSNGYTF. The CDR3 DNA follows: TGTGCCAGCAGCCTGACAGGGTCCAATGGCTACACCTTC. The full variable domain, in which reference TRBV7-9 and TRBJ1-2 provide the parts outside the CDR3, is DTGVSQNPRHKITKRGQNVTFRCDPISEHNRLYWYRQTLGQGPEFLTYFQNEAQLEKSRLLSDRFSAERPKGSFSTLEIQRTEQGDSAMYLCASSLTGSNGYTFGSGTRLTVV.